This T cell receptor (beta chain) derives from a study of metastatic and nonmetastatic thyroid tumors. On the study more broadly: For malignant and benign thyroid patients, tumor or nodule tissue and blood were the sources whose repertoires were compared.

Ahead of thyroid surgery, no patient had received treatment of any kind. This clone has ten or more counts. The antigen remains unidentified. Authors' methods: CDR3 differences across clinicopathological groups were used to build a distant-metastasis classifier for papillary thyroid cancer. TCRdb re-called the PCR reads via MiXCR. TCRdb's processing, not the authors', yielded these V and J calls. The profile shows tens of thousands of clones, under 15% of them singletons. Study-wide results and limits: Malignant thyroid tumors reportedly exceeded benign nodules significantly in TCR beta diversity, with the difference appearing in blood and tumor.

Germline CDR1 and CDR2: MRHNA and SNTAGT. The V segment lost 4 bases and the J segment 4 bases; nucleotides outside the gene matches: 0. The length of the CDR3 is 13 residues. This sequence originates from a female donor with papillary thyroid cancer or a benign thyroid nodule (not recorded which). Some clones in this sample may be carry-over from other donors' samples. Sequences were obtained from tumor tissue. The rearrangement links TRBV6-4 to TRBJ2-5; 10 bases align to TRBD1. CDR3 sequence: CASSGDRGETQYF. CDR3 coding DNA: TGTGCCAGCAGTGGGGACAGGGGAGAGACCCAGTACTTC.